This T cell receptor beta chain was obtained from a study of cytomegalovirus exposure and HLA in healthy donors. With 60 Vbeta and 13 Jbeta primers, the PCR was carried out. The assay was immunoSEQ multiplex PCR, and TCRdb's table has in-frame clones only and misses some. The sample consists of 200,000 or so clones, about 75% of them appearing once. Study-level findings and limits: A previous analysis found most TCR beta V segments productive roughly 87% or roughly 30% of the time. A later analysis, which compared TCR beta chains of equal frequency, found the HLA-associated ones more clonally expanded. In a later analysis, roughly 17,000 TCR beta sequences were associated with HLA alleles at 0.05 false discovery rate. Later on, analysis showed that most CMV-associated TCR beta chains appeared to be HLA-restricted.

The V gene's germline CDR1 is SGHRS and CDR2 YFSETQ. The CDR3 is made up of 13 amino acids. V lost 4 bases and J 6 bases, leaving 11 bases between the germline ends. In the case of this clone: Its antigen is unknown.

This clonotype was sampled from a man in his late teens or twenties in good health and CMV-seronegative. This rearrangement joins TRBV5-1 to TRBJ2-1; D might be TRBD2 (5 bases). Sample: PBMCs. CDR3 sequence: CASSPTRGNEQFF. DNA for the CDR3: TGCGCCAGCAGCCCAACTAGAGGCAATGAGCAGTTCTTC.